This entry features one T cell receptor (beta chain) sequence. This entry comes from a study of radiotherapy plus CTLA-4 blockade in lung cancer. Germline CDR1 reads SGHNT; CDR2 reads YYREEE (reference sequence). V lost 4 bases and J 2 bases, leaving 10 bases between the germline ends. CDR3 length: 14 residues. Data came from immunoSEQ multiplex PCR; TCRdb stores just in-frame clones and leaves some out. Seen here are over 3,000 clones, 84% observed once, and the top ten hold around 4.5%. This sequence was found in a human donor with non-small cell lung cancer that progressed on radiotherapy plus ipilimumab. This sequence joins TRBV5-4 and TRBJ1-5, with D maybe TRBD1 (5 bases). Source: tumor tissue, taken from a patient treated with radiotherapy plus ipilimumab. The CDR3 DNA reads TGTGCCAGCAGCCGGTGGGGCGGCAATCAGCCCCAGCATTTT. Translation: CASSRWGGNQPQHF.